This TCR beta chain was captured in a study of CD8+CD57+ T cells in acquired aplastic anemia. By flow cytometry, patients selected for sequencing had shown an expansion of CD8+CD57+ cells. The CDR3 spans 14 residues. Per the germline V gene, CDR1 is LNHDA and CDR2 is SQIVND (reference sequence). The J segment lost 1 base and the V segment lost 6 bases, leaving 5 bases of the junction unmatched. Genomic DNA provided the template from which TCR beta VDJ and CDR3 profiles were obtained. MiXCR, applied by TCRdb to the reads, yields one record per CDR3 protein. The sample lists under 200,000 distinct CDR3 sequences, roughly 43% seen once, with approximately 3% in the top ten. This clonotype was counted between two and nine times.

This rearrangement joins TRBV19 to TRBJ1-1; 7 bases agree with TRBD1. The origin of this receptor is a human donor with aplastic anemia. Sequenced: sorted CD4+, CD8+, or CD8+CD57+ T cells (not recorded which) from PBMCs. The CDR3 loop reads CASSPGGWNTEAFF. The DNA for the CDR3 is TGTGCCAGTAGCCCAGGGGGATGGAACACTGAAGCTTTCTTT.